Listed here is a single T cell receptor beta chain. The data derive from a study of shared clonotypes between healthy human individuals. Turning to the study itself: Researchers drew samples from a couple of women and a few men aged 18 to 49. A donor's plate count was three for CD4 naive and three for CD4 memory; CD8 naive had two and CD8 memory one.

With 6 bases clipped from V and 1 base from J, the junction kept 9 bases outside the gene matches. The CDR3 is made up of 16 amino acids. Germline V gene sequence: CDR1 LGHNT, CDR2 FRNRAP. Sorted-subset replicate PCR reactions were performed with about 210 ng DNA, corresponding to roughly 30,000 T cell genomes. Sequencing used immunoSEQ multiplex PCR; TCRdb keeps in-frame clones, though not all of them. The repertoire has 2,100,000 or so clones, approximately 94% of them found once; the top ten carry roughly 0.13%. Sequencing was performed on naive CD4+ T cells sorted from blood. Subset in this sample: CD45RA+ positively selected. The receptor's source is a man between 18 and 35 years old in good health. This chain joins TRBV12-5 and TRBJ2-1; 7 nucleotides match TRBD2. CDR3 region: CASGTGTTESYNEQFF. The DNA of the CDR3 is TGTGCTAGTGGCACCGGGACTACTGAGTCCTACAATGAGCAGTTCTTC.